These 2 T cell receptor beta chains were all obtained from the same sample, sequenced in a study of CD8+CD57+ T cells in acquired aplastic anemia. TCR beta VDJ and CDR3 were profiled, and genomic DNA was the template. In TCRdb, the reads were re-called with MiXCR into one record per CDR3 protein. The sample has a few hundred thousand distinct CDR3 sequences, 60% to 80% seen once; the top ten hold 3% to 5%. The sequenced material came from sorted CD4+, CD8+, or CD8+CD57+ T cells (not recorded which) from PBMCs. Receptors were obtained from a human donor in good health, serving as a control.

Remarks on this clonotype: A much larger clone lies a single base off, so this may be a read error. The chain joins TRBV10-3 to TRBJ2-3, with D uncertain. The CDR3 consists of 8 residues. The germline V gene has CDR1 ENHRY and CDR2 SYGVKD. CDR3 protein: CPVDAQYF. For the CDR3, the DNA is TGCCCCGTGGATGCGCAGTATTTT.

The V gene is TRBV20-1, the J gene TRBJ1-4, with TRBD1 matching 7 bases. V shed 0 bases, J shed 5 bases, and the junction held 6 bases outside the gene matches. Germline V gives CDR1 DFQATT, CDR2 SNEGSKA (reference sequence). The CDR3 is made up of 15 amino acids. In DNA form, the CDR3 reads TGCAGTGCTAGAGACGTAGCCAGGGGGAATGAAAAACTGTTTTTT. Translated: CSARDVARGNEKLFF.